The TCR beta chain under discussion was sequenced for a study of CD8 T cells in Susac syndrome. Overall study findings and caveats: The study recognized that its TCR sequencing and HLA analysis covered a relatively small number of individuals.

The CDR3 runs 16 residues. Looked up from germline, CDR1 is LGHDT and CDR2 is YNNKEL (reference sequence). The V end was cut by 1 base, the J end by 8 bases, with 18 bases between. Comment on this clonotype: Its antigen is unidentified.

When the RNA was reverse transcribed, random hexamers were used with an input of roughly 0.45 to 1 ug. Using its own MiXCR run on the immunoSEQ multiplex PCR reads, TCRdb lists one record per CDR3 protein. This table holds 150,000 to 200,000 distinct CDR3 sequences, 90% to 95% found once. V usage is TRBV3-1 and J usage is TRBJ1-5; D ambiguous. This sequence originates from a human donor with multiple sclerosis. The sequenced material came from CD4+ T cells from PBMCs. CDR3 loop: CASSQGIRSSGEPQHF. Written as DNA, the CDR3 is TGTGCCAGCAGCCAAGGAATACGTTCGTCAGGAGAGCCCCAGCATTTT.